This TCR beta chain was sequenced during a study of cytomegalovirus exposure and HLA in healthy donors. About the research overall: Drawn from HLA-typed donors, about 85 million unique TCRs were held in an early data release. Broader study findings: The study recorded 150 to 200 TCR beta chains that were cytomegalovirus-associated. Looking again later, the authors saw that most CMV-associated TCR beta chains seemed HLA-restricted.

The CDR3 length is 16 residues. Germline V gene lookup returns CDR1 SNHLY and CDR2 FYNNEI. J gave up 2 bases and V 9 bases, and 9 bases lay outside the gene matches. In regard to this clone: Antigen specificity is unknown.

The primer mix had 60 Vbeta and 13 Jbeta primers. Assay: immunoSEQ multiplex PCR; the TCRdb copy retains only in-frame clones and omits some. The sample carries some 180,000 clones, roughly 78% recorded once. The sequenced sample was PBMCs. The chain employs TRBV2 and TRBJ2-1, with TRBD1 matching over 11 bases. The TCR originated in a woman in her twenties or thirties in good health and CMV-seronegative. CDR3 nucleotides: TGTGCCAGATCAAATCCGGGACAGGGGGCCTACAATGAGCAGTTCTTC. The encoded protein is CARSNPGQGAYNEQFF.